What follows is one TCR beta chain and its context. J was trimmed by 10 bases and V by 4 bases; bases with no gene match: 3. CDR3 length: 13 amino acids. The V gene's germline CDR1 is MGHDK and CDR2 SYGVNS. The sample originates from a study of T cell changes during pregnancy in multiple sclerosis. TCRdb's copy holds only in-frame clones and misses some; the assay was immunoSEQ multiplex PCR. Counted here are around 70,000 clones, over 85% occurring once; the ten biggest clones make up approximately 3.3%. The specimen comprised peripheral blood, sampled after pregnancy. The rearrangement links TRBV25-1 to TRBJ1-4; TRBD1 agrees at 10 bases. The source of this sequence is a female donor in good health, enrolled as a control in a pregnancy study. The CDR3 sequence is CASSGQGAGKLFF. DNA of the CDR3: TGTGCCAGCAGTGGACAGGGGGCGGGAAAACTGTTTTTT.